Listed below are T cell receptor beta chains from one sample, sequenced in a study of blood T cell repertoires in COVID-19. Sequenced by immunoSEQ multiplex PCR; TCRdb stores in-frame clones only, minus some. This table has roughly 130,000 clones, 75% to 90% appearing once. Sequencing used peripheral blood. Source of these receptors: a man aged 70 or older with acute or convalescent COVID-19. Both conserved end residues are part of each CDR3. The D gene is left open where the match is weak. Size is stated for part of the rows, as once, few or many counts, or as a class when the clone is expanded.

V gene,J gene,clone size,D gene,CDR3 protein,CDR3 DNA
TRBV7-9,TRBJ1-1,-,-,CASEGDRKAFF,TGTGCCAGCGAGGGGGATCGGAAAGCTTTCTTT
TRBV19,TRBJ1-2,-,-,CASSTTPGGVYGYTF,TGTGCCAGTAGTACTACCCCGGGAGGGGTCTATGGCTACACCTTC
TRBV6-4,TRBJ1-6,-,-,CASSRGGQPNSPLHF,TGTGCCAGCAGTCGGGGGGGACAACCGAATTCACCCCTCCACTTT
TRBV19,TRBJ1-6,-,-,CASREGGGRNSPLHF,TGTGCCAGTAGGGAAGGGGGGGGACGTAATTCACCCCTCCACTTT
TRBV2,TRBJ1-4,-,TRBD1,CASSSTLQGAGEKLFF,TGTGCCAGCAGTTCTACGCTACAGGGGGCGGGTGAAAAACTGTTTTTT
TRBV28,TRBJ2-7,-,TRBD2,CASSRGLNYEQYF,TGTGCCAGCAGTAGGGGACTAAACTACGAGCAGTACTTC
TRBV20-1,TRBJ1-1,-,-,CSASRGSLPEAFF,TGCAGTGCTAGTCGGGGTTCTCTCCCTGAAGCTTTCTTT
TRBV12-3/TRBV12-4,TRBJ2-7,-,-,CASSYTRSGQYF,TGTGCCAGCAGTTACACCAGGAGCGGGCAGTACTTC
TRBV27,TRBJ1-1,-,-,CASSSKPPLEAFF,TGTGCCAGCAGTTCCAAACCCCCCCTAGAAGCTTTCTTT
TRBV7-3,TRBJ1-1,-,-,CASSPEGAVTEAFF,TGTGCCAGCAGCCCCGAAGGGGCGGTGACTGAAGCTTTCTTT
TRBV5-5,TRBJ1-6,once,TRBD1,CASSLGQGFSPLHF,TGTGCCAGCAGCCTAGGACAGGGCTTTTCACCCCTCCACTTT
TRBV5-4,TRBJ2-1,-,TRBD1,CASSWGQGTPYNEQFF,TGTGCCAGCAGTTGGGGACAGGGGACTCCCTACAATGAGCAGTTCTTC
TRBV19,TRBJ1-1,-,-,CASSIRSGGRAEAFF,TGTGCCAGTAGTATTCGATCGGGTGGGAGGGCTGAAGCTTTCTTT
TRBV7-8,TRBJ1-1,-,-,CASSIRGGPRGGSTEAFF,TGTGCCAGCAGCATTAGGGGGGGTCCCCGGGGAGGGAGCACTGAAGCTTTCTTT
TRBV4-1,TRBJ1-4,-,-,CASSQEGRGWEKLFF,TGCGCCAGCAGCCAAGAGGGTAGAGGGTGGGAAAAACTGTTTTTT
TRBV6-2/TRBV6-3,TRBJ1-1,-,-,CASSWAANTEAFF,TGTGCCAGCAGTTGGGCCGCGAACACTGAAGCTTTCTTT
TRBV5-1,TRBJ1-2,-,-,CASVEGSGGNYGYTF,TGCGCCAGCGTGGAGGGGTCGGGAGGTAACTATGGCTACACCTTC
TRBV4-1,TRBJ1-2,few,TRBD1,CASSATGGLLGGYTF,TGCGCCAGCAGCGCTACAGGGGGCCTTTTGGGGGGCTACACCTTC
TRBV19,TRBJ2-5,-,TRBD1,CASSGRGQETQYF,TGTGCCAGTAGTGGCAGGGGGCAAGAGACCCAGTACTTC
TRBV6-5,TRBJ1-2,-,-,CASRYHTKTGGYTF,TGTGCCAGCAGATATCATACCAAAACTGGTGGCTACACCTTC
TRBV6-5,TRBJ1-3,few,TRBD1,CASSWGQGTIYF,TGTGCCAGCAGCTGGGGACAGGGGACCATATATTTT
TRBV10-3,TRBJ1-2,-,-,CAISGREDANYGYTF,TGTGCCATCAGTGGCCGGGAGGACGCTAACTATGGCTACACCTTC
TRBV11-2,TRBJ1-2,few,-,CASSLDRMRGYTF,TGTGCCAGCAGCTTAGATCGTATGCGCGGCTACACCTTC
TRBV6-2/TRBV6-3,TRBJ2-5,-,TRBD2,CASTPGRLAGAWETQYF,TGTGCCAGCACCCCGGGGAGACTAGCGGGGGCCTGGGAGACCCAGTACTTC
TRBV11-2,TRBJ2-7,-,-,CASSTFRGSYEQYF,TGTGCCAGCAGCACCTTTAGGGGCTCCTACGAGCAGTACTTC
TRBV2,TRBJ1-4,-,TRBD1,CASSRGQGNEKLFF,TGTGCCAGCAGCCGGGGACAGGGTAATGAAAAACTGTTTTTT
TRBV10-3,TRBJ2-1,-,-,CAISESGDEQFF,TGTGCCATCAGTGAGAGTGGAGATGAGCAGTTCTTC
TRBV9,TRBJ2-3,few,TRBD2,CASSGPAGGLTDTQYF,TGTGCCAGCAGCGGGCCAGCGGGGGGGCTTACAGATACGCAGTATTTT
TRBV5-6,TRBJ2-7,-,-,CASSPQDF,TGTGCCAGCAGCCCCCAGGACTTC
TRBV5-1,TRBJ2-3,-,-,CASSTPTLGSVDTQYF,TGCGCCAGCAGCACTCCGACGTTGGGCTCGGTAGATACGCAGTATTTT
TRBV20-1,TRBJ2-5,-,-,CSAIEETQYF,TGCAGTGCCATAGAGGAGACCCAGTACTTC